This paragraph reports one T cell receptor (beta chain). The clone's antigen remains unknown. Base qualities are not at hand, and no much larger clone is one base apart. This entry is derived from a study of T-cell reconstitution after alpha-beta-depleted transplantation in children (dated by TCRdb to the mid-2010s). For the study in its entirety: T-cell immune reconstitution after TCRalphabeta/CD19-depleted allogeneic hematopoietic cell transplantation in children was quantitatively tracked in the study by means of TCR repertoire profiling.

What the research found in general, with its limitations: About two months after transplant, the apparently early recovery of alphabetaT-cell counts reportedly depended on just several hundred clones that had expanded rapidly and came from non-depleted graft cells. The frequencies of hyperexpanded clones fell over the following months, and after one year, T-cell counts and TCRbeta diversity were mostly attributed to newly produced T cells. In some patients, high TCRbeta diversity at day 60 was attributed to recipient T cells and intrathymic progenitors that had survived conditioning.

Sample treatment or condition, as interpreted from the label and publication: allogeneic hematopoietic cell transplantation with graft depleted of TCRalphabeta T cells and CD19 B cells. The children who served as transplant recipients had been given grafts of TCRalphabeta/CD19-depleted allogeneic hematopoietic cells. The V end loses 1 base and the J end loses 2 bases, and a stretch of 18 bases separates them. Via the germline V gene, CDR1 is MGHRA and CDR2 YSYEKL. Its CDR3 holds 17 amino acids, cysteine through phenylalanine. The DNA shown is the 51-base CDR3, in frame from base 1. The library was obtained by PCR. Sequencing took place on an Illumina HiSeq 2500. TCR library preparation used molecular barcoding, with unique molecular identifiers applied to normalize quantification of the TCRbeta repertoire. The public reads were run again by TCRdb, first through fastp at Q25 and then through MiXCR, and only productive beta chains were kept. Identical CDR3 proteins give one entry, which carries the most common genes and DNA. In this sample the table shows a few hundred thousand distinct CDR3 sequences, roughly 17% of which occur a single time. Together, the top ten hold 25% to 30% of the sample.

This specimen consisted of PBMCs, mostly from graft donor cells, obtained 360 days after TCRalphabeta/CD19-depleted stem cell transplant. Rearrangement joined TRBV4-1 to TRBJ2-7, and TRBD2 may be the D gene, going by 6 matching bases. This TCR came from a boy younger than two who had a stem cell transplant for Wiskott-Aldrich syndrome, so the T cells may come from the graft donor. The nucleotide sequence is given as TGCGCCAGCAGCCAAGCCAACCGGGACTTAAGTCCCTACGAGCAGTACTTC. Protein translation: CASSQANRDLSPYEQYF.